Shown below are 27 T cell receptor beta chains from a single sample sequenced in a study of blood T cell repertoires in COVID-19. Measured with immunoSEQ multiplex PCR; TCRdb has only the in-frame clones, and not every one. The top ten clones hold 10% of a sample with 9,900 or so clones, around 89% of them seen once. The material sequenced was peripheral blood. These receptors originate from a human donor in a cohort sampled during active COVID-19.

CDR3 DNA: TGTGCCAGCACCCTTACACAGAACACTGAAGCTTTCTTT. It encodes CASTLTQNTEAFF. V is TRBV12-3 or TRBV12-4 and J is TRBJ1-1, with D unclear. Between the trimmed V and J ends, which lost 7 bases and 1 base, there was a span of 10 bases. CDR3 length: 13 residues.

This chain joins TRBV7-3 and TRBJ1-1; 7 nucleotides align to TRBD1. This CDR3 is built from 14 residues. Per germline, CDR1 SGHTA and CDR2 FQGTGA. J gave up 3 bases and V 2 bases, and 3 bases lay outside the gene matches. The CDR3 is CASSLAGGYTEAFF. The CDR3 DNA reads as TGTGCCAGCAGCTTAGCAGGGGGATACACTGAAGCTTTCTTT.

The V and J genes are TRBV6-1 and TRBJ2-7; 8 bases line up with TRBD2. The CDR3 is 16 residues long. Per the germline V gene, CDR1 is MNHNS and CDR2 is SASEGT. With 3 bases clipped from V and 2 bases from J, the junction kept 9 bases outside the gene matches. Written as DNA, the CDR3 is TGTGCCAGCAGTGATCCATGGCGGGGGGCAACCTACGAGCAGTACTTC. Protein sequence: CASSDPWRGATYEQYF.

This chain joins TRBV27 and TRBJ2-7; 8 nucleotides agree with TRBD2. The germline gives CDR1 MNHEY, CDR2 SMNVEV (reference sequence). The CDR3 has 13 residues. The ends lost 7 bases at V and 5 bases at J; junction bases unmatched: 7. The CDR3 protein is CASTGGVGDEQYF. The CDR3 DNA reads TGTGCCAGCACCGGGGGGGTTGGGGACGAGCAGTACTTC.

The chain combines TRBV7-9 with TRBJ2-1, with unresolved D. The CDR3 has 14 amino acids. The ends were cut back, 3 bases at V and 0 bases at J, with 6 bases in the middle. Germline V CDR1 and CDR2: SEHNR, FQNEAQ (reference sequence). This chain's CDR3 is CASSFQASYNEQFF. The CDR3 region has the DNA TGTGCCAGCAGCTTCCAGGCCTCCTACAATGAGCAGTTCTTC.

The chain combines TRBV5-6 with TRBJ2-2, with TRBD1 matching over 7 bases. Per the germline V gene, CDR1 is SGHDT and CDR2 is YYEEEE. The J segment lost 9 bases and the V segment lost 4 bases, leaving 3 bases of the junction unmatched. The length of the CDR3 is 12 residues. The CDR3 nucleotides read TGTGCCAGCAGCGTAGGGGGCCGGGAGCTGTTTTTT. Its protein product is CASSVGGRELFF.

This chain's CDR3 is CASSDGQGSTYYGYTF. The CDR3 DNA follows: TGTGCCAGCAGCGATGGACAGGGGTCAACCTACTATGGCTACACCTTC. This chain uses TRBV9 with TRBJ1-2, with 9 bases matching TRBD1. Unmatched junction bases numbered 9, after V lost 3 bases and J lost 3 bases. Germline CDR1 is SGDLS and CDR2 is YYNGEE. The CDR3 has 16 residues.

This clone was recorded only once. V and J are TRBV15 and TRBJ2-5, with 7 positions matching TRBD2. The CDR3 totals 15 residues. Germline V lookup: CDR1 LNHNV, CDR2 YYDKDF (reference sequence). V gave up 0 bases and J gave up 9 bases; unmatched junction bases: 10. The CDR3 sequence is CATSRDSDRRGAQYF. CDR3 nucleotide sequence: TGTGCCACCAGCAGAGATTCGGACCGTCGGGGGGCCCAGTACTTC.

The CDR3 reads CASSRSGTRLYEQYF. For the CDR3, the DNA is TGTGCCAGCAGCCGCTCCGGGACACGTCTTTACGAGCAGTACTTC. J is TRBJ2-7 and V is TRBV6-5, with TRBD1 as a possible D gene (6 bases). CDR1 MNHEY and CDR2 SVGAGI come from the germline V gene. CDR3 length equals 15 residues. V lost 6 bases and J lost 4, with 19 bases in between.

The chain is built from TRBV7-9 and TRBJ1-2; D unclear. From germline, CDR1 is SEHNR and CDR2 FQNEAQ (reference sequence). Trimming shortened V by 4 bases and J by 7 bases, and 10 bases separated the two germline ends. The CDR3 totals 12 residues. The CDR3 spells CASSSLRSGYTF. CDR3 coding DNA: TGTGCCAGCAGCTCACTCCGGAGTGGCTACACCTTC.

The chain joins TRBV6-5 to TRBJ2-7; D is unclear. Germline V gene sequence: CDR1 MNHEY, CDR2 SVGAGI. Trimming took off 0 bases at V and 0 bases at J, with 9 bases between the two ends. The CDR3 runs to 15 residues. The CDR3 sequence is CASSYSPSSSYEQYF. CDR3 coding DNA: TGTGCCAGCAGTTACTCGCCCTCGAGCTCCTACGAGCAGTACTTC.

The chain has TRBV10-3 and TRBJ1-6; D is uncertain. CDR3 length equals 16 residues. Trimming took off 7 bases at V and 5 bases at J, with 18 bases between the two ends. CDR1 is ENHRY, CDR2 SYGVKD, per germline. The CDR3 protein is CAIKDGAAGDNSPLHF. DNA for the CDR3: TGTGCCATCAAAGACGGAGCGGCAGGCGATAATTCACCCCTCCACTTT.

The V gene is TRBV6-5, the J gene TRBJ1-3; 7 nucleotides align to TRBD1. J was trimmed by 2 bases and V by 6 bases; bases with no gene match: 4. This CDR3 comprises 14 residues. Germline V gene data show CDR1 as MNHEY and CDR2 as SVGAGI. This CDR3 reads CASSLTGAGNTIYF. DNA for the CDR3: TGTGCCAGCAGCCTTACAGGGGCTGGAAACACCATATATTTT.

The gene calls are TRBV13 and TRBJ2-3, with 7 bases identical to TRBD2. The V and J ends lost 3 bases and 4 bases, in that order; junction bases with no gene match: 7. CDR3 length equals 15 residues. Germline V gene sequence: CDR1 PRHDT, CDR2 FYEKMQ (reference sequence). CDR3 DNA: TGTGCCAGCAGCTTCCGGGGGGACCTGGCAGATACGCAGTATTTT. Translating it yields CASSFRGDLADTQYF.

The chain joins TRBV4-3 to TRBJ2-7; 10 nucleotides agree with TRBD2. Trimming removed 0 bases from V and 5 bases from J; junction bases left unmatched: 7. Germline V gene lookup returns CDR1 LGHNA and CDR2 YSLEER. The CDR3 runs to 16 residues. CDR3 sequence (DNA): TGCGCCAGCAGCCAAGACCCAGCGGGGGGGCGGAACGAGCAGTACTTC. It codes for CASSQDPAGGRNEQYF.

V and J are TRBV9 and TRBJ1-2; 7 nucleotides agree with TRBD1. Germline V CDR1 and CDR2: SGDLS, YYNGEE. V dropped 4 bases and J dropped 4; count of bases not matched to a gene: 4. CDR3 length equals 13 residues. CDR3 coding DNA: TGTGCCAGCAGCCCCGGGACAGCCTATGGCTACACCTTC. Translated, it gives CASSPGTAYGYTF.

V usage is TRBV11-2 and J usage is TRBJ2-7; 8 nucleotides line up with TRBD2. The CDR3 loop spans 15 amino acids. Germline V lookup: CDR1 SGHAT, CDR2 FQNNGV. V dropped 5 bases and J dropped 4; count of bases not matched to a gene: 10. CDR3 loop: CASSPFGLAGYEQYF. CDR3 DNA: TGTGCCAGCAGCCCCTTTGGGCTAGCGGGTTACGAGCAGTACTTC.

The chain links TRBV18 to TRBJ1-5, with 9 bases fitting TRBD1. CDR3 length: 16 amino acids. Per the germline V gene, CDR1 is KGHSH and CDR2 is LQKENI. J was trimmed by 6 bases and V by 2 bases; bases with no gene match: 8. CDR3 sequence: CASSPAGTGSTQPQHF. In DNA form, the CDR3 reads TGTGCCAGCTCACCAGCCGGGACAGGGTCGACTCAGCCCCAGCATTTT. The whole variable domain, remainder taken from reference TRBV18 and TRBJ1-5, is NAGVMQNPRHLVRRRGQEARLRCSPMKGHSHVYWYRQLPEEGLKFMVYLQKENIIDESGMPKERFSAEFPKEGPSILRIQQVVRGDSAAYFCASSPAGTGSTQPQHFGDGTRLSIL.

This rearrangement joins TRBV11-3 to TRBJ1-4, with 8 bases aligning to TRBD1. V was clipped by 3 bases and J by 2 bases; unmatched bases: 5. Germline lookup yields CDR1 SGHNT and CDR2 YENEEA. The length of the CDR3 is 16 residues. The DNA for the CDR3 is TGTGCCAGCAGCTTTGAACAGGGGGGCACTAATGAAAAACTGTTTTTT. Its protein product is CASSFEQGGTNEKLFF.

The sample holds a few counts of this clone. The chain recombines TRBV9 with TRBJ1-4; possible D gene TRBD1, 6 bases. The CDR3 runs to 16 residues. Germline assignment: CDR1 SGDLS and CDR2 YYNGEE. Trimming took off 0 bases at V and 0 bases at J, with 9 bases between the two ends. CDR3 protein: CASSVAGAATNEKLFF. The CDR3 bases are TGTGCCAGCAGCGTAGCAGGGGCCGCAACTAATGAAAAACTGTTTTTT.

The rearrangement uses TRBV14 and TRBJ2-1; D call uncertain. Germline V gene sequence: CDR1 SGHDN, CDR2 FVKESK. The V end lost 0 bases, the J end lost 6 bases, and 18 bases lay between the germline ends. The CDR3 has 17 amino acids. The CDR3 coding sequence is TGTGCCAGCAGCCAAGATATGATTTTCCCAGATGGCAATGAGCAGTTCTTC. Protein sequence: CASSQDMIFPDGNEQFF.

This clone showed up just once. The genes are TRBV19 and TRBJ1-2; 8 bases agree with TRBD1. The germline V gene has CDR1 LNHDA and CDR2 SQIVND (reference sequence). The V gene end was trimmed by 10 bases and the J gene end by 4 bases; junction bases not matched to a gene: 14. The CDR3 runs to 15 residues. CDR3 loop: CATPDREGKGYGYTF. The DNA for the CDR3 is TGTGCCACCCCGGACAGGGAGGGGAAGGGCTATGGCTACACCTTC.

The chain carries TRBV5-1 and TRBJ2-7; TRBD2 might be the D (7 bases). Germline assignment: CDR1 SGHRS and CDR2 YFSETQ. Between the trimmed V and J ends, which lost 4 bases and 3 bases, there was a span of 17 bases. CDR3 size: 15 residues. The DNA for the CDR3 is TGCGCCAGCAGCCCACCGGGGGGACAAATCTACGAGCAGTACTTC. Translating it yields CASSPPGGQIYEQYF.

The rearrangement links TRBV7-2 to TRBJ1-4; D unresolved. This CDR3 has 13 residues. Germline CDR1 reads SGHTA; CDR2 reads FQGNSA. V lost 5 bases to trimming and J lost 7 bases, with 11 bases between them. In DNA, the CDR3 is TGTGCCAGCAGCCTAGGGTACGGTGAAAAACTGTTTTTT. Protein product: CASSLGYGEKLFF.

CDR3 sequence reads: CASSPGRGTSTDTQYF. The CDR3, as DNA: TGTGCCAGCAGCCCCGGGCGGGGAACTAGCACAGATACGCAGTATTTT. The rearrangement uses TRBV7-8 and TRBJ2-3; TRBD2 might be the D (6 bases). The V gene lost 5 bases and the J gene lost 0 bases, with 15 bases spanning the gap. Germline V gene data show CDR1 as SGHVS and CDR2 as FQNEAQ. This CDR3 contains 16 residues.

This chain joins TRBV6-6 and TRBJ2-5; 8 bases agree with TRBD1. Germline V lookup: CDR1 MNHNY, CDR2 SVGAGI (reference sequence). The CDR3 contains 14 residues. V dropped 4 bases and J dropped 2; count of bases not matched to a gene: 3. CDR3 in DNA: TGTGCCAGCAGTTCGAACAGGGGGCAAGAGACCCAGTACTTC. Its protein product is CASSSNRGQETQYF.

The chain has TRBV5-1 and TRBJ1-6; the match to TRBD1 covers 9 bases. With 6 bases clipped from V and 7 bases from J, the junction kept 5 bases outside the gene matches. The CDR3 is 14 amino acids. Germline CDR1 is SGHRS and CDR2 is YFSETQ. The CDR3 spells CASTTGGGNSPLHF. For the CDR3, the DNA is TGCGCCAGCACCACAGGGGGCGGGAATTCACCCCTCCACTTT.